These 12 T cell receptor beta chains were sequenced from one sample in a study of CD8 T cells in ankylosing spondylitis. Using its own MiXCR run on the 5' RACE reads, TCRdb lists one record per CDR3 protein. The sample records fewer than 250,000 distinct CDR3 sequences, 8% to 11% being singletons. Source material: blood, either unsorted or a sorted T cell fraction (not recorded which). These receptors were collected from a male donor with ankylosing spondylitis or in good health (not recorded which).

V gene TRBV20-1 combines with J gene TRBJ1-1, with 7 positions matching TRBD1. V was clipped by 0 bases and J by 6 bases; unmatched bases: 13. This CDR3 region has 16 residues. Germline V CDR1 and CDR2: DFQATT, SNEGSKA (reference sequence). CDR3 protein: CSARDLGGRVYSEAFF. The CDR3 DNA reads as TGCAGTGCTAGAGATCTAGGGGGCAGGGTGTACTCTGAAGCTTTCTTT.

This clonotype appeared many times. The chain joins TRBV7-9 to TRBJ1-2; D may be TRBD1 (6 bases). The CDR3 spans 15 residues. Germline CDR1 is SEHNR and CDR2 is FQNEAQ (reference sequence). The germline V and J ends were trimmed by 5 bases and 0 bases, with 13 bases remaining between them. CDR3 protein: CASSLEGGPNYGYTF. DNA for the CDR3: TGTGCCAGCAGCCTCGAAGGGGGGCCTAACTATGGCTACACCTTC.

This chain's CDR3 is CAWSVWGMDSNYGYTF. CDR3 DNA: TGTGCCTGGAGTGTTTGGGGAATGGATTCGAACTATGGCTACACCTTC. V and J are TRBV30 and TRBJ1-2; D gene uncertain. Per germline, CDR1 GTSNPN and CDR2 SVGIG (reference sequence). This CDR3 is built from 16 residues. Trimming took 0 bases from V and 2 from J, leaving 16 bases between them.

In its sample, this clonotype was seen many times. V usage is TRBV20-1 and J usage is TRBJ1-1; 9 nucleotides line up with TRBD1. Unmatched junction bases numbered 9, after V lost 6 bases and J lost 4 bases. CDR3 length: 14 amino acids. Germline CDR1 is DFQATT and CDR2 is SNEGSKA (reference sequence). As DNA, the CDR3 is TGCAGTGCCATACAGGGGGCGCGAATCACTGAAGCTTTCTTT. As protein: CSAIQGARITEAFF.

This clonotype was seen a handful of times. Germline is not matched at one junction end, which may reflect a read error. The CDR3 DNA reads as TGCAGCGTTCAAGAGACACGGGATCAGCCCCAGCATTTT. Protein product: CSVQETRDQPQHF. The chain employs TRBV29-1 and TRBJ1-5; D remains ambiguous. The CDR3 extends over 13 amino acids. Germline V gives CDR1 SQVTM, CDR2 ANQGSEA.

This clonotype has a handful of counts. This chain joins TRBV12-3 or TRBV12-4 and TRBJ2-7, with 7 bases that match TRBD2. The ends lost 6 bases at V and 0 bases at J; junction bases unmatched: 8. CDR3 length equals 15 residues. The CDR3 is CASSWGGTNSYEQYF. The CDR3 DNA follows: TGTGCCAGCAGCTGGGGGGGGACCAACTCCTACGAGCAGTACTTC.

This clonotype was observed many times. V is TRBV10-3 and J is TRBJ2-1; D is possibly TRBD2 (6 bases). The CDR3 contains 12 residues. Germline CDR1 reads ENHRY; CDR2 reads SYGVKD. Deletions cut 8 bases from V and 4 bases from J, with 9 bases between. The CDR3 reads CAIGREYNEQFF. The CDR3 DNA sequence: TGTGCCATCGGCCGGGAGTACAATGAGCAGTTCTTC.

The rearrangement joins TRBV5-1 to TRBJ2-1; D is uncertain. The CDR3 runs 13 residues. V lost 3 bases to trimming and J lost 6 bases, with 10 bases between them. Germline CDR1 and CDR2: SGHRS and YFSETQ. The CDR3 here is CASSSNLPNEQFF. The CDR3 DNA reads as TGCGCCAGCAGCTCCAACCTTCCCAATGAGCAGTTCTTC.

This clonotype was counted at least ten times. V and J are TRBV5-1 and TRBJ1-2; D is undetermined. This CDR3 spans 15 amino acids. Germline lookup yields CDR1 SGHRS and CDR2 YFSETQ. V dropped 0 bases and J dropped 0 bases, with 9 bases sitting between them. The CDR3, as DNA: TGCGCCAGCAGCTTGGATCGACCCTCTAACTATGGCTACACCTTC. Protein sequence: CASSLDRPSNYGYTF. The variable domain in full, with the rest retrieved from reference TRBV5-1 and TRBJ1-2, is KAGVTQTPRYLIKTRGQQVTLSCSPISGHRSVSWYQQTPGQGLQFLFEYFSETQRNKGNFPGRFSGRQFSNSRSEMNVSTLELGDSALYLCASSLDRPSNYGYTFGSGTRLTVV.

This chain uses TRBV24-1 with TRBJ2-3, with 8 bases fitting TRBD1. Germline CDR1 reads KGHDR; CDR2 reads SFDVKD. After removal of 3 bases from V and 6 bases from J, the junction contained 10 bases not matched to a gene. The CDR3 is made up of 16 amino acids. The CDR3 spells CATSDAQGGHSDTQYF. CDR3 in DNA: TGTGCCACCAGTGATGCACAGGGGGGACATTCGGATACGCAGTATTTT.

In its sample, this clonotype was seen a few times. The chain has TRBV5-1 and TRBJ1-2; 9 bases are shared with TRBD1. The CDR3 is 15 amino acids. V lost 1 base and J lost 5; bases outside the gene matches: 6. The germline V gene has CDR1 SGHRS and CDR2 YFSETQ. CDR3 sequence: CASSLSTGQGYGYTF. CDR3 bases: TGCGCCAGCAGCTTGTCGACGGGACAGGGATATGGCTACACCTTC.

The rearrangement uses TRBV7-7 and TRBJ2-7; perhaps TRBD2 as D (8 bases). Germline values: CDR1 SSHAT, CDR2 FNYEAQ (reference sequence). Trimming took off 6 bases at V and 3 bases at J, with 18 bases between the two ends. The length of the CDR3 is 15 residues. The chain's CDR3 is CASRPQGGTSYEQYF. The CDR3 nucleotides are TGTGCCAGCAGACCCCAGGGGGGGACTAGCTACGAGCAGTACTTC.